The 9 T cell receptor beta chains reported below all come from one sample, sequenced in a study of blood T cell repertoires in COVID-19. TCRdb's table, derived via immunoSEQ multiplex PCR, lists solely in-frame clones and lacks some. Here the sample spans 55,000 to 85,000 clones, less than 75% being singletons. The sequencing sample was made of peripheral blood. These receptors were taken from a man in his fifties or sixties with acute or convalescent COVID-19.

V is TRBV2 and J is TRBJ2-1; TRBD1 matches at 7 bases. This CDR3 region has 13 residues. CDR1 and CDR2 from the germline V gene are SNHLY and FYNNEI. J lost 4 bases, V lost 6 bases, and 3 bases had no gene match. The CDR3 DNA sequence: TGTGCCAGCAGATTGGACAGGTACAATGAGCAGTTCTTC. Protein product: CASRLDRYNEQFF.

This clone showed up just once. This chain joins TRBV28 and TRBJ2-7; possibly TRBD2 for D (5 bases). The CDR3 extends over 13 amino acids. CDR1 and CDR2 (germline): MDHEN, SYDVKM. Trimming took 4 bases from V and 4 from J, leaving 11 bases between them. Here the CDR3 DNA reads TGTGCCAGCAGTTCCCTCGGACTTTACGAGCAGTACTTC. Translated: CASSSLGLYEQYF.

This clone showed up just once. This chain uses TRBV5-4 with TRBJ1-1, with 7 bases identical to TRBD1. Germline CDR1 reads SGHNT; CDR2 reads YYREEE (reference sequence). V shed 4 bases, J shed 4 bases, and the junction held 4 bases outside the gene matches. The CDR3 extends over 13 amino acids. Here the CDR3 reads CASSEGTATEAFF. The CDR3 DNA reads TGTGCCAGCAGCGAAGGGACAGCCACTGAAGCTTTCTTT.

This sequence joins TRBV6-1 and TRBJ1-1; perhaps TRBD1 as D (6 bases). Trimming pared 4 bases from V and 4 bases from J, leaving 19 bases between. Looked up from germline, CDR1 is MNHNS and CDR2 is SASEGT. The CDR3 contains 16 residues. The CDR3, as DNA: TGTGCCAGCAGTGCACCGGCGAGGGGGATGAGCACTGAAGCTTTCTTT. It translates to CASSAPARGMSTEAFF.

The chain uses TRBV9 and TRBJ1-4; D might be TRBD1 (6 bases). CDR3 size: 15 residues. V lost 6 bases and J lost 6, with 18 bases in between. Germline V gene data show CDR1 as SGDLS and CDR2 as YYNGEE. CDR3 amino acids: CASNQGGEVHEKLFF. The CDR3 DNA follows: TGTGCCAGCAATCAAGGGGGAGAGGTTCATGAAAAACTGTTTTTT.

The V gene is TRBV5-1, the J gene TRBJ1-3; 9 positions agree with TRBD1. This CDR3 comprises 15 residues. V lost 2 bases, J lost 11 bases, and 11 bases stayed unmatched. Germline values: CDR1 SGHRS, CDR2 YFSETQ. CDR3 residues: CASSLTGTGIEPIYF. CDR3 in DNA: TGCGCCAGCAGCTTAACCGGGACAGGGATCGAACCCATATATTTT.

The chain carries TRBV19 and TRBJ2-1, with 7 bases fitting TRBD2. Trimming removed 8 bases from V and 7 bases from J; junction bases left unmatched: 8. This CDR3 has 13 residues. The germline V gene has CDR1 LNHDA and CDR2 SQIVND (reference sequence). The CDR3 loop reads CASGTNRGNEQFF. The DNA for the CDR3 is TGTGCCAGTGGGACTAATCGGGGAAATGAGCAGTTCTTC.

This chain links TRBV6-1 with TRBJ2-1, with TRBD1 as a possible D gene (7 bases). Trimming cost V 4 bases and J 5 bases, with 18 bases left between them. The germline gives CDR1 MNHNS, CDR2 SASEGT. CDR3 length equals 16 residues. CDR3 in amino acids: CASSGIRGRIDNEQFF. CDR3 coding DNA: TGTGCCAGCAGTGGAATCAGGGGGAGGATTGACAATGAGCAGTTCTTC.

The V gene is TRBV13, the J gene TRBJ2-1; 7 positions agree with TRBD1. The V gene's germline CDR1 is PRHDT and CDR2 FYEKMQ (reference sequence). The CDR3 has 14 amino acids. V shed 3 bases and J 4 bases; nucleotides not matched to a gene: 3. CDR3 nucleotides: TGTGCCAGCAGCTTCCAGGGGGTTTACAATGAGCAGTTCTTC. Its translation: CASSFQGVYNEQFF.